Following are 25 T cell receptor beta chains from one sample sequenced in a study of T cells in localized non-small cell lung cancer. TCRdb keeps only in-frame clones here, not all; method: immunoSEQ multiplex PCR. Seen here are roughly 15,000 clones, 89% observed once, and the top ten hold about a quarter. The sample in question was peripheral blood, obtained before any cancer treatment. These receptors were obtained from a female donor over 55 with stage III squamous cell lung carcinoma.

The chain has TRBV19 and TRBJ1-1; D not resolved. In germline, CDR1 is LNHDA, CDR2 SQIVND (reference sequence). V was clipped by 3 bases and J by 2 bases, with 10 bases between them. This CDR3 is built from 14 residues. CDR3 residues: CASSIKGGNTEAFF. CDR3 bases: TGTGCCAGTAGTATCAAGGGAGGAAACACTGAAGCTTTCTTT.

The chain has TRBV27 and TRBJ1-1, with 7 nucleotides matching TRBD1. Germline-derived CDR1 and CDR2 are MNHEY and SMNVEV (reference sequence). The V gene end was trimmed by 2 bases and the J gene end by 1 base; junction bases not matched to a gene: 1. This CDR3 is built from 14 residues. The chain's CDR3 is CASSLRDRNTEAFF. CDR3 coding DNA: TGTGCCAGCAGTTTAAGGGACAGGAACACTGAAGCTTTCTTT.

The chain couples TRBV4-1 to TRBJ1-1; weak D call: TRBD1 (5 bases). Looked up from germline, CDR1 is MGHRA and CDR2 is YSYEKL. The CDR3 contains 14 residues. Trimming left V 0 bases short and J 4 bases short, with 9 bases between. The CDR3 loop is CASSQDGGGTEAFF. The DNA of the CDR3 is TGCGCCAGCAGCCAAGATGGGGGGGGCACTGAAGCTTTCTTT.

A word on this clone: The sample contains more than one DNA sequence encoding this CDR3. J is TRBJ1-2 and V is TRBV15; tentative D call: TRBD1 (5 bases). Trimming left V 0 bases short and J 2 bases short, with 13 bases between. There are 16 residues in the CDR3. Germline CDR1 is LNHNV and CDR2 is YYDKDF (reference sequence). This chain's CDR3 is CATSRDRRVTNYGYTF. The CDR3, as DNA: TGTGCCACCAGCAGAGATCGCAGGGTTACCAACTATGGCTACACCTTC.

The V gene is TRBV4-1, the J gene TRBJ2-7; 10 nucleotides agree with TRBD2. Per germline, CDR1 MGHRA and CDR2 YSYEKL. The junction had 4 bases not matched to a gene; V was cut back by 2 bases and J by 3 bases. This CDR3 contains 15 residues. Here the CDR3 reads CASSQSGGVIYEQYF. The CDR3 DNA reads as TGCGCCAGCAGCCAAAGCGGGGGGGTGATCTACGAGCAGTACTTC.

V usage is TRBV6-1 and J usage is TRBJ2-5; 8 bases line up with TRBD2. The CDR3 extends over 12 amino acids. The germline V gene has CDR1 MNHNS and CDR2 SASEGT. Unmatched junction bases numbered 2, after V lost 6 bases and J lost 5 bases. The CDR3 sequence: CASRGGGETQYF. The CDR3 DNA is TGTGCCAGCAGGGGCGGGGGGGAGACCCAGTACTTC.

The rearrangement links TRBV6-1 to TRBJ1-3, with D hard to call. Per the germline V gene, CDR1 is MNHNS and CDR2 is SASEGT. This CDR3 region has 15 residues. V dropped 9 bases and J dropped 0 bases, with 15 bases sitting between them. CDR3 sequence: CARIHPVNSGNTIYF. The CDR3 nucleotides read TGTGCCAGAATTCACCCCGTTAACTCTGGAAACACCATATATTTT.

In regard to this clone: Relative to the germline gene, one junction end is altered; a read error may explain this. The chain employs TRBV28 and TRBJ2-7, with 8 bases lining up with TRBD2. This CDR3 is built from 12 residues. Germline V gene data show CDR1 as MDHEN and CDR2 as SYDVKM. The CDR3 here is CAHSGVSYEQYF. In nucleotides, the CDR3 is TGCGCACATAGCGGGGTCTCCTACGAGCAGTACTTC. Looking up the rest from reference TRBV28 and TRBJ2-7 gives the full variable domain: DVKVTQSSRYLVKRTGEKVFLECVQDMDHENMFWYRQDPGLGLRLIYFSYDVKMKEKGDIPEGYSVSREKKERFSLILESASTNQTSMYLCAHSGVSYEQYFGPGTRLTVT.

The chain carries TRBV7-9 and TRBJ2-1; D could derive from TRBD1 or TRBD2 (5 bases each). Germline V gene data show CDR1 as SEHNR and CDR2 as FQNEAQ (reference sequence). V was clipped by 1 base and J by 12 bases, with 10 bases between them. This CDR3 spans 12 amino acids. The CDR3 DNA follows: TGTGCCAGCAGCTTAGTGGGGGATGGGCAGTTCTTC. Translated, it gives CASSLVGDGQFF.

This clone showed up just a few times. This chain connects TRBV6-1 to TRBJ1-3; D not resolved. V dropped 6 bases and J dropped 4 bases, with 16 bases sitting between them. Germline CDR1 MNHNS, CDR2 SASEGT. This CDR3 is built from 15 residues. Here the CDR3 DNA reads TGTGCCAGCAGGAGGGAAGGGATGGGCGGAAACACCATATATTTT. Translating it yields CASRREGMGGNTIYF.

The chain carries TRBV5-1 and TRBJ2-5; TRBD2 matches at 13 bases. CDR1 SGHRS and CDR2 YFSETQ come from the germline V gene. The CDR3 length is 18 residues. V was clipped by 3 bases and J by 4 bases; unmatched bases: 12. Here the CDR3 DNA reads TGCGCCAGCAGCTCGGAGGGAGGACTAGCGGGAGCGGGAGAGACCCAGTACTTC. Protein: CASSSEGGLAGAGETQYF.

This chain connects TRBV5-1 to TRBJ2-7; 8 bases match TRBD2. V was clipped by 0 bases and J by 1 base; unmatched bases: 6. This CDR3 is built from 16 residues. Germline V lookup: CDR1 SGHRS, CDR2 YFSETQ. The CDR3 DNA follows: TGCGCCAGCAGCTTGGCCAGCGGGAGTAGATCCTACGAGCAGTACTTC. It is translated as CASSLASGSRSYEQYF.

This chain's CDR3 is CASSLIRDRDTEAFF. The CDR3 DNA reads as TGTGCCAGCAGTTTAATCCGGGACAGGGACACTGAAGCTTTCTTT. V is TRBV27 and J is TRBJ1-1; 9 bases are a match to TRBD1. The CDR3 sequence is 15 residues long. From germline, CDR1 is MNHEY and CDR2 SMNVEV (reference sequence). V gave up 2 bases and J gave up 3 bases; unmatched junction bases: 4.

The chain links TRBV5-5 to TRBJ1-1; a weak D match, TRBD1 (6 bases). Trimming removed 5 bases from V and 11 bases from J, with 16 bases in between. Germline CDR1 SGHKS, CDR2 YYEKEE (reference sequence). The CDR3 sequence is 12 residues long. In nucleotides, the CDR3 is TGTGCCAGCAGTATTACAGGGAATGCGGCTTTCTTT. Translating it yields CASSITGNAAFF. Full variable domain (missing parts from reference TRBV5-5 and TRBJ1-1): DAGVTQSPTHLIKTRGQQVTLRCSPISGHKSVSWYQQVLGQGPQFIFQYYEKEERGRGNFPDRFSARQFPNYSSELNVNALLLGDSALYLCASSITGNAAFFGQGTRLTVV.

The CDR3 bases are TGCGCCAGCAGCCGGGTGCCTGGCGGGGGTCCCTCCGGGGAGCTGTTTTTT. Its translation is CASSRVPGGGPSGELFF. J is TRBJ2-2 and V is TRBV4-1; 7 bases line up with TRBD2. With V trimmed by 4 bases and J by 6 bases, 14 bases remained unmatched. The CDR3 is made up of 17 amino acids. Germline V gives CDR1 MGHRA, CDR2 YSYEKL.

This chain uses TRBV2 with TRBJ2-1; D is ambiguous. The CDR3 loop spans 11 amino acids. V dropped 6 bases and J dropped 6 bases, with 6 bases sitting between them. Germline V CDR1 and CDR2: SNHLY, FYNNEI. In DNA form, the CDR3 reads TGTGCCAGCAGGTTATCCAATGAGCAGTTCTTC. Amino acids: CASRLSNEQFF.

This chain joins TRBV5-4 and TRBJ2-1, with D perhaps TRBD2 (5 bases). The CDR3 extends over 17 amino acids. The germline V gene encodes CDR1 SGHNT and CDR2 YYREEE (reference sequence). The ends were cut back, 3 bases at V and 8 bases at J, with 24 bases in the middle. CDR3 DNA: TGTGCCAGCAGCTGGTTCCTGATGGGAGACCCCTCTGATGAGCAGTTCTTC. Amino acids: CASSWFLMGDPSDEQFF.

The rearrangement joins TRBV6-5 to TRBJ2-7; D not resolved. CDR3 length equals 14 residues. V was trimmed by 7 bases and J by 0 bases, leaving 13 bases between them. Germline loops: CDR1 MNHEY, CDR2 SVGAGI. This CDR3 is CASIRDSTSYEQYF. In nucleotides, the CDR3 is TGTGCCAGCATACGAGATTCGACCTCCTACGAGCAGTACTTC.

This chain connects TRBV5-1 to TRBJ1-6, with a weak D call TRBD1 (6 bases). Trimming shortened V by 4 bases and J by 8 bases, and 16 bases separated the two germline ends. Germline V CDR1 and CDR2: SGHRS, YFSETQ. This CDR3 region has 15 residues. CDR3 coding DNA: TGCGCCAGCAGCCTCGCCGGACAGCGATATTCACCCCTCCACTTT. Protein sequence: CASSLAGQRYSPLHF.

The chain links TRBV19 to TRBJ1-5, with 10 positions matching TRBD1. This CDR3 has 15 amino acids. Germline trimming cut 5 bases from V and 2 bases from J; bases unmatched to any gene: 3. From germline, CDR1 is LNHDA and CDR2 SQIVND (reference sequence). This chain's CDR3 is CASSGGTGGNQPQHF. The DNA of the CDR3 is TGTGCCAGTAGTGGAGGGACAGGGGGCAATCAGCCCCAGCATTTT.

The rearrangement links TRBV18 to TRBJ1-2, with TRBD1 as a possible D gene (5 bases). V gave up 1 base and J gave up 6 bases, with 9 bases separating them. This CDR3 has 13 amino acids. Germline CDR1 reads KGHSH; CDR2 reads LQKENI. CDR3 residues: CASSPQGPDGYTF. For the CDR3, the DNA is TGTGCCAGCTCACCACAGGGACCCGATGGCTACACCTTC.

This clone was picked up a small number of times. V gene TRBV7-3 combines with J gene TRBJ1-6; D is uncertain. The germline gives CDR1 SGHTA, CDR2 FQGTGA. Trimming took 0 bases from V and 7 from J, leaving 4 bases between them. The CDR3 is 13 residues long. In DNA, the CDR3 is TGTGCCAGCAGCTTAACAGGGAATTCACCCCTCCACTTT. This gives the protein CASSLTGNSPLHF.

This chain uses TRBV27 with TRBJ1-1, with 7 bases aligning to TRBD1. After removal of 7 bases from V and 6 bases from J, the junction contained 11 bases not matched to a gene. The CDR3 extends over 14 amino acids. Looked up from germline, CDR1 is MNHEY and CDR2 is SMNVEV (reference sequence). CDR3 sequence reads: CASTPTQGDAEAFF. CDR3 nucleotide sequence: TGTGCCAGCACCCCGACCCAGGGGGACGCTGAAGCTTTCTTT.

The chain has TRBV4-2 and TRBJ2-7; D is tentatively TRBD1 or TRBD2 (5 bases each). The CDR3 extends over 15 amino acids. The V and J ends lost 0 bases and 4 bases respectively, with 13 bases between them. The V gene's germline CDR1 is LGHNA and CDR2 YNFKEQ. The CDR3 bases are TGTGCCAGCAGCCAAGATCGGCAGGGACCTTACGAGCAGTACTTC. Translation: CASSQDRQGPYEQYF.

The V and J genes are TRBV6-1 and TRBJ1-1, with D hard to call. Trimming removed 3 bases at V and 3 bases at J, with 14 bases between. This CDR3 is 15 amino acids long. Germline loops: CDR1 MNHNS, CDR2 SASEGT. The CDR3: CASSEPGTVYTEAFF. In DNA, the CDR3 is TGTGCCAGCAGTGAGCCAGGAACCGTCTACACTGAAGCTTTCTTT.